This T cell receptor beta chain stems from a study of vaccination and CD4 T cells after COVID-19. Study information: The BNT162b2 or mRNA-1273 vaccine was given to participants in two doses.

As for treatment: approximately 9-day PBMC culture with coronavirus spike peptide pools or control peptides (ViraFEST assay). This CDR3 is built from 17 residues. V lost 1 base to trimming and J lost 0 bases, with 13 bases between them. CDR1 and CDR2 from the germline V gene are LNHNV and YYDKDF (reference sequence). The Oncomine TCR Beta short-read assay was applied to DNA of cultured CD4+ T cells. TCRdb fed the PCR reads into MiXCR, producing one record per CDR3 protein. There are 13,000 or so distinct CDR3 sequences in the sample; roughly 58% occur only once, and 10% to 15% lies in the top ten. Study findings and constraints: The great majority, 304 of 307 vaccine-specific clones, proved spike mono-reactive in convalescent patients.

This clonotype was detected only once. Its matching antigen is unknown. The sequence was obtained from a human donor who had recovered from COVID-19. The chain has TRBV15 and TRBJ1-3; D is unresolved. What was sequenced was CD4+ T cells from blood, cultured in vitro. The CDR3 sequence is CATSRGKRESSGNTIYF. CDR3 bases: TGTGCCACCAGCAGAGGAAAAAGGGAAAGCTCTGGAAACACCATATATTTT. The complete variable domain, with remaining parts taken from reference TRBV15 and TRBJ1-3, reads DAMVIQNPRYQVTQFGKPVTLSCSQTLNHNVMYWYQQKSSQAPKLLFHYYDKDFNNEADTPDNFQSRRPNTSFCFLDIRSPGLGDTAMYLCATSRGKRESSGNTIYFGEGSWLTVV.